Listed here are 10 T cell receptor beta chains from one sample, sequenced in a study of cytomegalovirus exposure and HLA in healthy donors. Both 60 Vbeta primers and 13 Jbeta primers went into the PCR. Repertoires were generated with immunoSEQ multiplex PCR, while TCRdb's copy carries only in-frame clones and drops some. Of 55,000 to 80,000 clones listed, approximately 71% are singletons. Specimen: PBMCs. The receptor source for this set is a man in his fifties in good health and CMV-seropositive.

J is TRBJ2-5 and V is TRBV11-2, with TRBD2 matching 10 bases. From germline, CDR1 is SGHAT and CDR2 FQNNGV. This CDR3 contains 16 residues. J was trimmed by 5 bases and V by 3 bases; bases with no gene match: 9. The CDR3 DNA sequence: TGTGCCAGCAGCTTGCGGCAGCGGGGGGGCCCTGAGACCCAGTACTTC. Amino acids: CASSLRQRGGPETQYF.

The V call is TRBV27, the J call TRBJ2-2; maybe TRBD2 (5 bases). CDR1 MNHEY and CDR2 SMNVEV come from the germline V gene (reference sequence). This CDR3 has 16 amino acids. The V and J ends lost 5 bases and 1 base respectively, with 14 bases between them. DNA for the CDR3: TGTGCCAGCAGTCTGCGGACTGGTTTGAACACCGGGGAGCTGTTTTTT. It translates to CASSLRTGLNTGELFF.

CDR3 sequence: CASGGVTDTQYF. For the CDR3, the DNA is TGTGCGAGTGGGGGGGTCACAGATACGCAGTATTTT. J is TRBJ2-3 and V is TRBV19, with 7 bases aligning to TRBD2. This CDR3 comprises 12 residues. Looked up from germline, CDR1 is LNHDA and CDR2 is SQIVND (reference sequence).

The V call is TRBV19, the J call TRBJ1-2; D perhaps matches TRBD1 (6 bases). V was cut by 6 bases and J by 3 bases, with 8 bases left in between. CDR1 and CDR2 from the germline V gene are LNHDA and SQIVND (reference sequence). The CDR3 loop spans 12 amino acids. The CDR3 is CASRQGDYGYTF. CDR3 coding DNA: TGTGCCAGTAGACAGGGAGACTATGGCTACACCTTC.

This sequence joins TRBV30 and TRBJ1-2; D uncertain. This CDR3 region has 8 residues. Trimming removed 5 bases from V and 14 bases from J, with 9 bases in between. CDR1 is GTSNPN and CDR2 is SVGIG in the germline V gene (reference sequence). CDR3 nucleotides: TGTGCCTGGGGCCCCTCGACCTTC. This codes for CAWGPSTF.

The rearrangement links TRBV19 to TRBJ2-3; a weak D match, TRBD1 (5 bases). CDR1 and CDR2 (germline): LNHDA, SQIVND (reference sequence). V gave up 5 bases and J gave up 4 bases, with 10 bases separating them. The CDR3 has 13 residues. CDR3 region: CASSFGQADTQYF. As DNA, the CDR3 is TGTGCCAGTAGTTTCGGACAAGCAGATACGCAGTATTTT.

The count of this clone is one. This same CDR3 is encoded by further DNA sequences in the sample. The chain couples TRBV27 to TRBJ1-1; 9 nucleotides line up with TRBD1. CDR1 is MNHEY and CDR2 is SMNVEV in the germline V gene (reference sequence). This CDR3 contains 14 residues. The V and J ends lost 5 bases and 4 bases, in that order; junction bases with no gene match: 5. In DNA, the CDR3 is TGTGCCAGCAGTCCGGGACAGGGCGGCACTGAAGCTTTCTTT. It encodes CASSPGQGGTEAFF.

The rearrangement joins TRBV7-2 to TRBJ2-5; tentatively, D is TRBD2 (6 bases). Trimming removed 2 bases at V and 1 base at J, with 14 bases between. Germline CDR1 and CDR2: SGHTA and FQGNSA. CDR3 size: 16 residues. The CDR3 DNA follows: TGTGCCAGCAGCTTATACGCTAGCGCCGCCCAAGAGACCCAGTACTTC. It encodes CASSLYASAAQETQYF.

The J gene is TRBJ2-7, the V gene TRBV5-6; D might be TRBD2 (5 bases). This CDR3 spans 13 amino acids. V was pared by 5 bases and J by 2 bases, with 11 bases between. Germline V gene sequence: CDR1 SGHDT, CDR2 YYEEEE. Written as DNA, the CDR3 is TGTGCCAGCAGTCCCTCCGGGGCCTACGAGCAGTACTTC. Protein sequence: CASSPSGAYEQYF.

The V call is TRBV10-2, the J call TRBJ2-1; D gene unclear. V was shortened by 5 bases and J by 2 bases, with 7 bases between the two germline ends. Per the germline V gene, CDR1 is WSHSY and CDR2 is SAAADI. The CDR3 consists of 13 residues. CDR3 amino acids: CASSLGPYNEQFF. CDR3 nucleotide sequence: TGCGCCAGCAGTCTAGGCCCCTACAATGAGCAGTTCTTC.